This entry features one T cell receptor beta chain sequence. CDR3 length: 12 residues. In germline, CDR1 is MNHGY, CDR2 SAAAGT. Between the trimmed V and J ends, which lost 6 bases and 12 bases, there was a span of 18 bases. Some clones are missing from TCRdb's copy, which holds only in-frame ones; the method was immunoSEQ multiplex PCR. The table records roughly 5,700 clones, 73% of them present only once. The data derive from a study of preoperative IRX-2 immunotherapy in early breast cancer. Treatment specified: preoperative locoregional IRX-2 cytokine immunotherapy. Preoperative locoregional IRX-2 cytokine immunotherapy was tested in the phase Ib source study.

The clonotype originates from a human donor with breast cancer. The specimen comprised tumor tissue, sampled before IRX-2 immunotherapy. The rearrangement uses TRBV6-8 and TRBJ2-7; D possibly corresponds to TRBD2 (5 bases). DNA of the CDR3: TGTGCCAGCAGCCTGAACGGGAAAGGGTGGTACTTC. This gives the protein CASSLNGKGWYF.